The rows below give T cell receptor beta chains drawn from one sample of a study of shared clonotypes between healthy human individuals. The protocol was immunoSEQ multiplex PCR, while the TCRdb copy is restricted to in-frame clones and leaves out a portion. The data contain 600,000 to 750,000 clones, just under 75% of them singletons. The sample consisted of memory CD4+ T cells sorted from blood. The receptors were sampled from a young woman in good health. Each CDR3 is given with its conserved first and last residue. A D gene is named only where the DNA matches it firmly. Only part of the rows carry a size: once, few, many, or a class if the clone is expanded.

v_call,d_call,j_call,clone_size,cdr3_nt,cdr3_aa
TRBV7-9,NA,TRBJ2-5,NA,TGTGCCAGCAGCCCGGGTTTGGGGGAGACCCAGTACTTC,CASSPGLGETQYF
TRBV6-5,NA,TRBJ1-5,NA,TGTGCCAGCGGGGGTGAGCCCCTTCGGCCCCAGCATTTT,CASGGEPLRPQHF
TRBV29-1,NA,TRBJ2-1,NA,TGCAGCGTTGAACTGGCAGGGTCCAATGAGCAGTTCTTC,CSVELAGSNEQFF
TRBV7-2,TRBD1,TRBJ2-7,NA,TGTGCCAGCAGCTTGCCTCTCAGGGGGCGTTACGAGCAGTACTTC,CASSLPLRGRYEQYF
TRBV5-1,TRBD2,TRBJ2-3,NA,TGCGCCAGCAGCTTGGTGGCTAGCGGGGCAGATACGCAGTATTTT,CASSLVASGADTQYF
TRBV19,NA,TRBJ1-2,NA,TGTGCCAGCCGAAGGGGGACCGGAAACTATGGCTACACCTTC,CASRRGTGNYGYTF
TRBV5-1,TRBD2,TRBJ2-1,NA,TGCGCCAGCAGCTTGGATATTAGCGGGAGGGTAAATGAGCAGTTCTTC,CASSLDISGRVNEQFF
TRBV5-1,NA,TRBJ1-4,NA,TGCGCCAGCAGCTTGTCAACTAATGAAAAACTGTTTTTT,CASSLSTNEKLFF
TRBV29-1,TRBD1,TRBJ2-7,NA,TGCAGCGTCGAATCGGACAGGACATACGAGCAGTACTTC,CSVESDRTYEQYF
TRBV30,NA,TRBJ1-6,NA,TGTGCCTGGACCCAAGCTAGGGGAGGTAATTCACCCCTCCACTTT,CAWTQARGGNSPLHF
TRBV5-1,TRBD1,TRBJ1-1,NA,TGCGCCAGCAAACCCGGGGACAGGAACACTGAAGCTTTCTTT,CASKPGDRNTEAFF
TRBV2,NA,TRBJ1-5,NA,TGTGCCAGCAGTGGGGCCCCCATTCCCCAGCATTTT,CASSGAPIPQHF
TRBV19,NA,TRBJ1-5,few,TGTGCCACCACACGAGGGGCTCGTGATCAGCCCCAGCATTTT,CATTRGARDQPQHF
TRBV4-1,TRBD1,TRBJ2-2,NA,TGCGCCAGCAGCCAAGCCGGGACAGTACGCACCGGGGAGCTGTTTTTT,CASSQAGTVRTGELFF
TRBV20-1,NA,TRBJ1-1,NA,TGCAGTGCTAGTAGGGACCTACAAGCTTTCTTT,CSASRDLQAFF
TRBV27,NA,TRBJ2-1,NA,TGTGCCAGCAGTCAATCCCTGGGTGCTGAGCAGTTCTTC,CASSQSLGAEQFF
TRBV10-1,TRBD2,TRBJ2-1,NA,TGCGCCAGCAGCGCTTGGACTAGCGGGAAAGCTGAGCAGTTCTTC,CASSAWTSGKAEQFF
TRBV6-5,TRBD1,TRBJ1-5,NA,TGTGCCAGCAGTTTCGGGACAGCTAATCAGCCCCAGCATTTT,CASSFGTANQPQHF
TRBV18,NA,TRBJ1-4,NA,TGTGCCAGCTCACCGTCAGGGAATGAAAAACTGTTTTTT,CASSPSGNEKLFF
TRBV28,NA,TRBJ1-1,NA,TGTGCCAGCAGCCGGGGCGACCGGAACACTGAAGCTTTCTTT,CASSRGDRNTEAFF
TRBV29-1,NA,TRBJ2-5,NA,TGCAGCGTCGAGGGGGGGGCATTGAAGACCCAGTACTTC,CSVEGGALKTQYF
TRBV19,TRBD1,TRBJ1-5,NA,TGTGCCAGTAGTATTTCGAACAGGGGGCTGCTGAGCAATCAGCCCCAGCATTTT,CASSISNRGLLSNQPQHF
TRBV5-4,NA,TRBJ1-1,NA,TGTGCCAGCAGCTTCGGAGGGCTCGTGAACACTGAAGCTTTCTTT,CASSFGGLVNTEAFF
TRBV11-2,TRBD1,TRBJ2-2,NA,TGTGCCAGCAGGTCCGGGACAGGGGACACCGGGGAGCTGTTTTTT,CASRSGTGDTGELFF
TRBV7-9,NA,TRBJ1-4,few,TGTGCCAGCAGCTTACTTGGACAGACGAATGAAAAACTGTTTTTT,CASSLLGQTNEKLFF
TRBV28,NA,TRBJ1-1,NA,TGTGCCAGCGATAGATTAGAGGGGACCACTGAAGCTTTCTTT,CASDRLEGTTEAFF
TRBV30,NA,TRBJ2-2,NA,TGTGCCTGGAGTGTATTCGGGGAGCTGTTTTTT,CAWSVFGELFF
TRBV5-6,NA,TRBJ2-6,NA,TGTGCCAGCAGCTCCAGTGTTCGTAGAATCTCTGGGGCCAACGTCCTGACTTTC,CASSSSVRRISGANVLTF
TRBV28,NA,TRBJ2-7,NA,TGTGCCAGCAGTTTAACTAGCCTTAGCTCCTACGAGCAGTACTTC,CASSLTSLSSYEQYF
TRBV5-5,NA,TRBJ2-5,few,TGTGCCAGCAGCTTGGCTGTAGTACAAGAGACCCAGTACTTC,CASSLAVVQETQYF
TRBV2,NA,TRBJ2-2,few,TGTGCCAGCAGTGAAAATCAGGGAGGGGAGCTGTTTTTT,CASSENQGGELFF
TRBV21-1,NA,TRBJ2-3,NA,TGTGCCAGGATGGAGAAGGTAGATACGCAGTATTTT,CARMEKVDTQYF
TRBV11-2,NA,TRBJ2-7,NA,TGTGCCAGCAGCCCCCAAACTGGGGGTTCCGAGCAGTACTTC,CASSPQTGGSEQYF
TRBV28,NA,TRBJ2-1,NA,TGTGCCAGCAGTACCTCGGAGGGGGGCCGGTACAATGAGCAGTTCTTC,CASSTSEGGRYNEQFF
TRBV27,NA,TRBJ2-7,NA,TGTGCCAGCAGTCGCGGGGGGCCGGGACAGGGCTTCGAGCAGTACTTC,CASSRGGPGQGFEQYF